This T cell receptor beta chain was documented in a study of glioma-infiltrating T cells. Across the whole study: Samples included WHO grade II oligodendrogliomas or astrocytomas and initial-diagnosis grade IV glioblastomas. Before surgery, glioma patients received dexamethasone for at most six days. Study-level results: Patients with low tissue-blood divergence carried a signature set of shared blood CDR3 motifs.

Trimming stripped 4 bases from V and 6 bases from J, with 21 bases between. The CDR3 runs 16 residues. Germline-derived CDR1 and CDR2 are SGHTA and FQGNSA. Amplification of TCR alpha and beta CDR3 regions from RNA used iRepertoire nested multiplex PCR. One-step reverse transcription and amplification started from roughly 100-400 ng of tissue mRNA or PBMC total RNA. Via MiXCR, TCRdb re-called the multiplex PCR reads, giving one row per CDR3 protein. The table shows about 400,000 distinct CDR3 sequences, with around 45% occurring only once. Only a few counts were recorded for this clonotype. Its antigen is currently unknown.

The sequencing sample was made of glioma tissue, nonneoplastic brain tissue, or PBMCs (not recorded which). The clonotype was recovered from a human donor with low-grade glioma or glioblastoma, undergoing nonglioma brain surgery, or in good health (not recorded which). The rearrangement joins TRBV7-2 to TRBJ1-2; D is possibly TRBD1 (5 bases). CDR3: CASSSWWQGGFHGYTF. CDR3 nucleotides: TGTGCCAGCAGCTCTTGGTGGCAGGGCGGTTTTCATGGCTACACCTTC. Looking up the rest from reference TRBV7-2 and TRBJ1-2 gives the full variable domain: GAGVSQSPSNKVTEKGKDVELRCDPISGHTALYWYRQSLGQGLEFLIYFQGNSAPDKSGLPSDRFSAERTGGSVSTLTIQRTQQEDSAVYLCASSSWWQGGFHGYTFGSGTRLTVV.